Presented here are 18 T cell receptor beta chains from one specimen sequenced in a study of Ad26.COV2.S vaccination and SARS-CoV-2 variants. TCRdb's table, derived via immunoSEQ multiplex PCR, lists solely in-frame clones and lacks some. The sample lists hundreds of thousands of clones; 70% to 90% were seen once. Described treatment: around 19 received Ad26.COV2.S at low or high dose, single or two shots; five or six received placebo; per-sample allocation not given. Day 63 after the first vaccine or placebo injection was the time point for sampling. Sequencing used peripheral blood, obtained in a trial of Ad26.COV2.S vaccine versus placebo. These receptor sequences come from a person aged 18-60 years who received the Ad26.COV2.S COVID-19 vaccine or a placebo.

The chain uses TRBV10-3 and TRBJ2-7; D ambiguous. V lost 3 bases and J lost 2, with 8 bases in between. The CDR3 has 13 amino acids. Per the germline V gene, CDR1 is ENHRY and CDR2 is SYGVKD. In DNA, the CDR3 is TGTGCCATCAGTGAAATGGGTACCTACGAGCAGTACTTC. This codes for CAISEMGTYEQYF.

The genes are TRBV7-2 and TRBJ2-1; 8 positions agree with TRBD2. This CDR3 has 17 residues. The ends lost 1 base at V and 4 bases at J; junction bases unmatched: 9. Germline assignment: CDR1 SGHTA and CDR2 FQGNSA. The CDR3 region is CASSLGSGGGSYNEQFF. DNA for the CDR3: TGTGCCAGCAGCTTAGGGTCTGGCGGGGGGTCTTACAATGAGCAGTTCTTC.

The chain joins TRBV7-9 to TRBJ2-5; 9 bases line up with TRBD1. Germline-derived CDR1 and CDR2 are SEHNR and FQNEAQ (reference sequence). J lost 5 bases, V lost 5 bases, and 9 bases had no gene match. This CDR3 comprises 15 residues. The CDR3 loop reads CASSHPGTGWETQYF. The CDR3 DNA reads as TGTGCCAGCAGCCACCCCGGGACAGGGTGGGAGACCCAGTACTTC.

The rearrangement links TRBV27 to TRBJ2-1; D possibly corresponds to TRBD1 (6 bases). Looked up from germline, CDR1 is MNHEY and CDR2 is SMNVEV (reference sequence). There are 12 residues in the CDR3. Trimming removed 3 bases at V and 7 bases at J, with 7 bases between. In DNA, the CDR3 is TGTGCCAGCAGTTTTACAGGGAATGAGCAGTTCTTC. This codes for CASSFTGNEQFF.

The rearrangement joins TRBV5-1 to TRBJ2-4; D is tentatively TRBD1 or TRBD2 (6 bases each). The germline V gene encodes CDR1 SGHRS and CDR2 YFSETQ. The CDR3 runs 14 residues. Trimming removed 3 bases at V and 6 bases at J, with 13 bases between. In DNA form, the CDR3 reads TGCGCCAGCAGCTCCTTGAAGGGGGGAAACATTCAGTACTTC. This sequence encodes CASSSLKGGNIQYF.

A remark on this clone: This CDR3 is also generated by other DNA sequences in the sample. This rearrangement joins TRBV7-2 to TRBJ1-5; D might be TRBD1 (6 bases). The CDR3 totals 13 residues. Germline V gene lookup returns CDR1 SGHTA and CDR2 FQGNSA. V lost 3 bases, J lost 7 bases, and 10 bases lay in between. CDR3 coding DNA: TGTGCCAGCAGCTTGGAGGGGGGCCAGCCCCAGCATTTT. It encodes CASSLEGGQPQHF.

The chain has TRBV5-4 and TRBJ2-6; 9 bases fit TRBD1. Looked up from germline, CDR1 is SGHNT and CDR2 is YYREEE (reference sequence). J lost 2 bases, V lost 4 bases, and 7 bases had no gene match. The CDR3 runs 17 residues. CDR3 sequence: CASSRDRETPGANVLTF. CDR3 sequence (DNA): TGTGCCAGCAGCCGGGACAGGGAAACCCCTGGGGCCAACGTCCTGACTTTC.

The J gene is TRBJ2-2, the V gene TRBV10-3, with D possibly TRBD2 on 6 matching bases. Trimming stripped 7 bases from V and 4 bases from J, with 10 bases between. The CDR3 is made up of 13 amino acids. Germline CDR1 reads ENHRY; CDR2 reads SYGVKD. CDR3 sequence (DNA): TGTGCCATCAAATCCGGGGGCACCGGGGAGCTGTTTTTT. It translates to CAIKSGGTGELFF.

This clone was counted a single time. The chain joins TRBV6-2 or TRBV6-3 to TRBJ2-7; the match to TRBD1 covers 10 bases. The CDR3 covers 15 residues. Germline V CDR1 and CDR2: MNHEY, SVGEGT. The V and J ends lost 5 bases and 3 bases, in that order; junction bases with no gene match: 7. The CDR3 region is CASSSPGQGNYEQYF. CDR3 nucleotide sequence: TGTGCCAGCAGTAGTCCGGGACAGGGGAACTACGAGCAGTACTTC.

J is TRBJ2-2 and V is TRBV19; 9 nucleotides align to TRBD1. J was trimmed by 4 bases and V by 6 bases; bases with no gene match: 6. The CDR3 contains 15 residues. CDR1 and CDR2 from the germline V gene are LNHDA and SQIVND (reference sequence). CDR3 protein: CASRQQGASTGELFF. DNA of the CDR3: TGTGCCAGTAGACAACAGGGGGCTAGCACCGGGGAGCTGTTTTTT.

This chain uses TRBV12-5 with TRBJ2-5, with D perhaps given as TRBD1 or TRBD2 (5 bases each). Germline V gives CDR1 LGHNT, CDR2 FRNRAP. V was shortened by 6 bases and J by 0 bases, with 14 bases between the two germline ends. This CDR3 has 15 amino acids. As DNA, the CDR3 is TGTGCTAGTGGCCCCGGCAGGGAGTACCAAGAGACCCAGTACTTC. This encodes CASGPGREYQETQYF.

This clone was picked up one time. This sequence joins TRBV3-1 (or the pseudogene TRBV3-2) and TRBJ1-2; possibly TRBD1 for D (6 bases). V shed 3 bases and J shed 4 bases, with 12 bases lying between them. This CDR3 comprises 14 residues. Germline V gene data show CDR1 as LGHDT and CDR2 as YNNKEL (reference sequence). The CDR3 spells CASSHPTGPYGYTF. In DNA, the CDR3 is TGTGCCAGCAGCCATCCGACAGGACCCTATGGCTACACCTTC.

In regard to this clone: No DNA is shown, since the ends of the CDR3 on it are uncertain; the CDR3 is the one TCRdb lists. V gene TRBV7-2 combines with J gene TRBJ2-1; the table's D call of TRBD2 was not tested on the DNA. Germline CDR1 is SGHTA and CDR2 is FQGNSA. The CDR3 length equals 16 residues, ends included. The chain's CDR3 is CASSFGAGTSFREQFF.

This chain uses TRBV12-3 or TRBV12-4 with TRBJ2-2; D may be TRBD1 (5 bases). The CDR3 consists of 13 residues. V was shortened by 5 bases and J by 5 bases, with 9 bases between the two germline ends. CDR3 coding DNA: TGTGCCAGCAGTCGGACACTGACCGGGGAGCTGTTTTTT. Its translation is CASSRTLTGELFF.

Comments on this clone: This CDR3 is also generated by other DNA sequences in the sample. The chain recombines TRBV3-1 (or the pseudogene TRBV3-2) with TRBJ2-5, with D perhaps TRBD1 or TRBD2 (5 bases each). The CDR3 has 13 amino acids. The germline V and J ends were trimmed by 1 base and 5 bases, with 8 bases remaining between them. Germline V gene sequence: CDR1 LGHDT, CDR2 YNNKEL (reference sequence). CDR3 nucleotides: TGTGCCAGCAGCCAAGCATGGGGGGAGACCCAGTACTTC. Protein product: CASSQAWGETQYF.

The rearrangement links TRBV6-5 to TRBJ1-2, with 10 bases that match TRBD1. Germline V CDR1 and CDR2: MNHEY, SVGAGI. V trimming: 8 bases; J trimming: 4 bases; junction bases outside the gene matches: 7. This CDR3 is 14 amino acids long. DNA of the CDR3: TGTGCCAGCGTCCGGGACAGGGGAGGCTATGGCTACACCTTC. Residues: CASVRDRGGYGYTF.

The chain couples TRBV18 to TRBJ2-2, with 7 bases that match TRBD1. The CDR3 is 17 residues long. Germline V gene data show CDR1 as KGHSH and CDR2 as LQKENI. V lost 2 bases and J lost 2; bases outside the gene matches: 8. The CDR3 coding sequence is TGTGCCAGCTCACCAACCGTGACAGGGACCAACACCGGGGAGCTGTTTTTT. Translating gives CASSPTVTGTNTGELFF.

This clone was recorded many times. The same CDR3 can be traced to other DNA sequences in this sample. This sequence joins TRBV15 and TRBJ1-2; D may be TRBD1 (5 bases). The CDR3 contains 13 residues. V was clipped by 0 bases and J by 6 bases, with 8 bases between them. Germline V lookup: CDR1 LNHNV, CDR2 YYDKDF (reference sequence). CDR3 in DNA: TGTGCCACCAGCAGAGAAGAAGGGGATGGCTACACCTTC. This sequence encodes CATSREEGDGYTF.